The clone carrying this T cell receptor beta chain showed up just a few times. Healthy Caucasians were all of the donors. One entry per CDR3 protein results from TCRdb running MiXCR on the 5' RACE reads. The table includes about 1.7 million distinct CDR3 sequences, less than 40% detected once. This CDR3 has 15 amino acids. CDR1 is SGHVS and CDR2 is FQNEAQ in the germline V gene. Trimming at V came to 2 bases and at J to 0 bases, leaving 1 base not matched to a gene. This specimen comes from a study of identical twins. This sequence joins TRBV7-8 and TRBJ1-1; 9 bases line up with TRBD1. The sequenced sample consisted of cord blood. This sequence was found in a newborn girl in good health. CDR3 protein: CASSLRDRVNTEAFF. In DNA, the CDR3 is TGTGCCAGCAGCTTACGGGACAGGGTGAACACTGAAGCTTTCTTT.